The sequence of this T cell receptor beta chain was determined in a study of regulatory T cells in long-lasting Graves disease (dated by TCRdb to the early 2020s). Context from the whole study: Persistent Graves' disease meant more than 5 years of antithyroid drug treatment with TSH receptor autoantibodies that stayed positive. Persistent Graves' disease patients were compared with newly diagnosed Graves' disease patients by peripheral blood TCR sequencing and RNA sequencing. The study was conducted in China and was registered as a clinical trial. A total of around 35 samples underwent TCR sequencing: about 13 from persistent and around 20 from newly diagnosed Graves' disease patients. Antithyroid drugs had been taken for 8.5 to 11 years on average by persistent Graves' disease patients in the clinical cohort. Results the study describes overall, beyond this receptor: The small sample size was acknowledged by the authors as a limitation that may reduce accuracy. Sequencing and analysis were restricted to the TCR beta chain. Persistent Graves' disease patients showed lower TCR Shannon entropy and fewer highly expanded clones than newly diagnosed patients, suggesting clonal expansion. Preferential use of TRBV28, TRBJ1-2 and TRBJ2-5 was observed in persistent disease, whereas TRBV20-1 and TRBJ2-1 were favored in newly diagnosed disease. More public clonotypes were shared among persistent patients (roughly 2,700) than among newly diagnosed patients (966). Only peripheral blood was studied, because thyroid tissue, the primary lesion, was inaccessible.

The method behind the library was multiplex PCR. The sequencing machine was an Illumina HiSeq 4000. TCR beta libraries were built with iRepertoire HTBI primers and Arm-PCR amplification of CDR3 regions. Before sequencing, the PCR products went through gel purification. In the original analysis: Gene usage analysis of CDR3 amino acid clonotypes relied on the 55 to 80 TRBV and more than twelve TRBJ segments identified across samples. COPE and FqMerger were used to merge the filtered high-quality paired reads into contigs. Contigs were aligned with BLAST to IMGT TRBV, TRBD and TRBJ reference genes, and CDR3 was defined per IMGT. Any clonotype with a frequency above 0.1% was counted as a highly expanded clone. Shannon entropy served as the measure of repertoire diversity, while the Gini coefficient captured V-J evenness. A clonotype was considered public if more than one individual shared it. In-frame beta chains were kept once TCRdb had trimmed the public reads at Q25 with fastp and called clones with MiXCR. Rows are combined by CDR3 protein, so each entry shows the most common genes and DNA. The V and J calls here are based on TCRdb, not the publication. Here the sample has about 470,000 distinct CDR3 sequences; about a fifth occur a single time. The ten biggest clones cover 7.1% of the sample.

Including cysteine and phenylalanine, the CDR3 has 15 amino acids. The DNA shown is the 45-base CDR3, in frame from base 1. Cut back by 2 bases and 1 base, the V and J ends lie 9 bases apart. This clonotype has more than one count but fewer than ten. What this receptor recognizes is not known. Base qualities are missing; no much larger clone stands one base away. Taken with the paper, the label for time point translates to: persistent/refractory GD, antithyroid drugs over 5 years with positive TRAb. For both TCR sequencing and RNA sequencing, RNA was extracted from PBMCs using TRIzol. The diagnosis of Graves' disease was made according to American Thyroid Association guidelines. The patients came from an endocrinology department in Xi'an, China. Each patient gave approximately 10 milliliters of peripheral blood, collected in an EDTA anticoagulant tube. Ficoll Paque Plus density gradient separation was used to isolate PBMCs, and no additional T cell sorting was done. RNA quality was checked with an Agilent 2100 Bioanalyzer and agarose gel, and concentration with a NanoDrop 2000.

The chain couples TRBV12-3 or TRBV12-4 to TRBJ1-5, with TRBD1 tentatively as D gene (5 bases match). The receptor was derived from a female donor with Graves disease. The sequencing here drew on peripheral blood mononuclear cells (PBMCs), taken when the disease was refractory, from a patient treated with antithyroid drugs. Here is the DNA: TGTGCCAGCAGTTTATGGGGGAGGAGCAATCAGCCCCAGCATTTT. Its amino acids are CASSLWGRSNQPQHF.